These 28 T cell receptor beta chains came from one sample sequenced in a study of cytomegalovirus exposure and HLA in healthy donors (dated by TCRdb to about 2017). The library was made by the immunoSEQ multiplex PCR assay. A mixture of 60 forward primers for TCR Vbeta segments and 13 reverse primers for TCR Jbeta segments was used in the multiplex PCR. TCRdb holds this immuneACCESS table with in-frame rearrangements only. Some clones are missing; in checked studies, unresolved V genes explain under half, and the rest has no known cause. The sample includes about 150,000 clones, with around 60% observed a single time. The top ten clones comprise approximately 6.5% of the sample. The source material was PBMCs. The receptor set was obtained from a woman in her sixties in good health and CMV-seropositive.

CDR3 coding DNA: TGTGCCAGCAGCCAACCCCGACAGGGGCGGACTGAAGCTTTCTTT. It codes for CASSQPRQGRTEAFF. The chain uses TRBV4-2 and TRBJ1-1; 8 bases agree with TRBD1. Germline lookup yields CDR1 LGHNA and CDR2 YNFKEQ. This CDR3 spans 15 amino acids. With 2 bases clipped from V and 5 bases from J, the junction kept 7 bases outside the gene matches.

This chain joins TRBV2 and TRBJ1-2; 9 bases match TRBD1. The CDR3 has 14 residues. The trim removed 6 bases at V and 8 bases at J, leaving 10 bases unmatched. The germline gives CDR1 SNHLY, CDR2 FYNNEI. CDR3 protein: CASRGTGGAWGYTF. The CDR3 DNA is TGTGCCAGCAGGGGAACAGGGGGCGCTTGGGGCTACACCTTC.

The rearrangement links TRBV5-1 to TRBJ2-1; TRBD2 aligns across 11 bases. The germline CDR1 and CDR2 sequences are SGHRS and YFSETQ. V trimming: 6 bases; J trimming: 4 bases; junction bases outside the gene matches: 21. This CDR3 contains 20 residues. CDR3 bases: TGCGCCAGCACAGGACTGGGGGGGGGAACTAGCGGGAGCCCGTACAATGAGCAGTTCTTC. The encoded protein is CASTGLGGGTSGSPYNEQFF.

V and J are TRBV30 and TRBJ1-3, with 7 positions matching TRBD1. There are 16 residues in the CDR3. V gave up 1 base and J gave up 4 bases; unmatched junction bases: 10. The germline gives CDR1 GTSNPN, CDR2 SVGIG (reference sequence). CDR3: CAWSAPGQPRGNTIYF. The CDR3 region has the DNA TGTGCCTGGAGTGCGCCGGGACAGCCTAGAGGAAACACCATATATTTT.

This sequence joins TRBV16 and TRBJ2-7, with a possible D match to TRBD1 (5 bases). CDR1 KGHSY and CDR2 FQNENV come from the germline V gene. V shed 1 base and J shed 0 bases, with 13 bases lying between them. The CDR3 has 16 amino acids. The DNA of the CDR3 is TGTGCCAGCAGCCAATTGACAGTTTCAAGCTCCTACGAGCAGTACTTC. Translated: CASSQLTVSSSYEQYF.

V usage is TRBV7-9 and J usage is TRBJ2-1; D perhaps matches TRBD1 (6 bases). CDR3 length equals 15 residues. CDR1 and CDR2 (germline): SEHNR, FQNEAQ (reference sequence). V lost 1 base and J 3 bases, leaving 10 bases between the germline ends. This CDR3 is CASSLGAGVYNEQFF. CDR3 nucleotide sequence: TGTGCCAGCAGCTTAGGTGCAGGGGTCTACAATGAGCAGTTCTTC.

This chain's CDR3 is CASSPDRGLTDTQYF. The CDR3, as DNA: TGTGCCAGCAGCCCGGACAGGGGGCTAACAGATACGCAGTATTTT. This rearrangement joins TRBV5-6 to TRBJ2-3; TRBD1 agrees at 11 bases. CDR3 length: 15 residues. After removal of 4 bases from V and 3 bases from J, the junction contained 4 bases not matched to a gene. Looked up from germline, CDR1 is SGHDT and CDR2 is YYEEEE.

J is TRBJ2-7 and V is TRBV5-6, with TRBD1 matching 7 bases. Germline CDR1 SGHDT, CDR2 YYEEEE. The junction had 3 bases not matched to a gene; V was cut back by 2 bases and J by 1 base. The CDR3 sequence is 14 residues long. The DNA for the CDR3 is TGTGCCAGCAGCTTTGGACAGGTTTCCTACGAGCAGTACTTC. Translated: CASSFGQVSYEQYF.

The table lists this clone with a few counts. This sequence joins TRBV30 and TRBJ2-1; 7 bases are shared with TRBD1. The CDR3 is 12 residues long. J gave up 10 bases and V 3 bases, and 6 bases lay outside the gene matches. The germline V gene has CDR1 GTSNPN and CDR2 SVGIG (reference sequence). In nucleotides, the CDR3 is TGTGCCTGGAGCCGACAGGGCGGGGAGCAGTTCTTC. Translating it yields CAWSRQGGEQFF. The complete variable domain, with remaining parts taken from reference TRBV30 and TRBJ2-1, reads SQTIHQWPATLVQPVGSPLSLECTVEGTSNPNLYWYRQAAGRGLQLLFYSVGIGQISSEVPQNLSASRPQDRQFILSSKKLLLSDSGFYLCAWSRQGGEQFFGPGTRLTVL.

This clone has only one observation. Other DNA sequences in the same sample also yield this CDR3. The chain has TRBV9 and TRBJ1-4; the D gene is possibly TRBD1 (5 bases). The V end was cut by 0 bases, the J end by 5 bases, with 11 bases between. This CDR3 contains 15 residues. The germline V gene encodes CDR1 SGDLS and CDR2 YYNGEE. For the CDR3, the DNA is TGTGCCAGCAGCGTAGGCGACAGCCTAAATGAAAAACTGTTTTTT. It yields the protein CASSVGDSLNEKLFF. The full variable domain, with the rest looked up from reference TRBV9 and TRBJ1-4, is DSGVTQTPKHLITATGQRVTLRCSPRSGDLSVYWYQQSLDQGLQFLIQYYNGEERAKGNILERFSAQQFPDLHSELNLSSLELGDSALYFCASSVGDSLNEKLFFGSGTQLSVL.

The chain couples TRBV25-1 to TRBJ1-4, with TRBD1 matching over 8 bases. V shed 5 bases, J shed 7 bases, and the junction held 3 bases outside the gene matches. Germline loops: CDR1 MGHDK, CDR2 SYGVNS. CDR3 length: 13 residues. The CDR3 loop reads CASSSRGREKLFF. CDR3 DNA: TGTGCCAGCAGTTCCAGGGGGCGTGAAAAACTGTTTTTT. The whole variable domain, remainder taken from reference TRBV25-1 and TRBJ1-4, is EADIYQTPRYLVIGTGKKITLECSQTMGHDKMYWYQQDPGMELHLIHYSYGVNSTEKGDLSSESTVSRIRTEHFPLTLESARPSHTSQYLCASSSRGREKLFFGSGTQLSVL.

The chain couples TRBV30 to TRBJ2-7, with 9 bases identical to TRBD1. The CDR3 is 15 amino acids. CDR1 GTSNPN and CDR2 SVGIG come from the germline V gene (reference sequence). V gave up 0 bases and J gave up 4 bases; unmatched junction bases: 7. The CDR3 DNA follows: TGTGCCTGGAGTGTTGACAGGGGGGTAGGGTACGAGCAGTACTTC. It is translated as CAWSVDRGVGYEQYF.

This clone was detected only a few times. V usage is TRBV5-1 and J usage is TRBJ1-4; 7 bases match TRBD1. In germline, CDR1 is SGHRS, CDR2 YFSETQ. This CDR3 spans 14 amino acids. V was clipped by 4 bases and J by 3 bases; unmatched bases: 3. CDR3 DNA: TGCGCCAGCAGCACGGGACAGCCTAATGAAAAACTGTTTTTT. Translated: CASSTGQPNEKLFF.

The chain links TRBV9 to TRBJ2-4; D might be TRBD2 (6 bases). This CDR3 spans 14 amino acids. Per the germline V gene, CDR1 is SGDLS and CDR2 is YYNGEE. V dropped 3 bases and J dropped 3 bases, with 10 bases sitting between them. CDR3 in DNA: TGTGCCAGCAGCGCGCCGGGACTCAAAAACATTCAGTACTTC. Its translation: CASSAPGLKNIQYF.

This chain uses TRBV7-2 with TRBJ2-1; 9 bases map to TRBD2. With V trimmed by 4 bases and J by 2 bases, 3 bases remained unmatched. Germline CDR1 reads SGHTA; CDR2 reads FQGNSA. The CDR3 has 15 residues. The CDR3 nucleotides read TGTGCCAGCAGCTACAGCGGGGGGACCTACAATGAGCAGTTCTTC. Amino acid sequence: CASSYSGGTYNEQFF.

This sequence joins TRBV7-3 and TRBJ2-7; 8 nucleotides agree with TRBD1. Per the germline V gene, CDR1 is SGHTA and CDR2 is FQGTGA. With 5 bases clipped from V and 4 bases from J, the junction kept 10 bases outside the gene matches. This CDR3 has 15 residues. The CDR3 DNA sequence: TGTGCCAGCAGCCAGGACAGGGCGACCCTGTACGAGCAGTACTTC. It codes for CASSQDRATLYEQYF.

This clone was seen more than once but under ten times. This chain joins TRBV28 and TRBJ1-2; the D is unclear. CDR1 MDHEN and CDR2 SYDVKM come from the germline V gene. The V end was cut by 2 bases, the J end by 8 bases, with 15 bases between. This CDR3 has 14 residues. CDR3 sequence: CASSLGGTSRGYTF. The CDR3 DNA is TGTGCCAGCAGTTTAGGTGGCACTAGTAGGGGCTACACCTTC.

The gene calls are TRBV7-2 and TRBJ2-7; 7 nucleotides agree with TRBD2. From germline, CDR1 is SGHTA and CDR2 FQGNSA. This CDR3 comprises 15 residues. Unmatched junction bases numbered 7, after V lost 0 bases and J lost 5 bases. The chain's CDR3 is CASSLAGQGGDEQYF. DNA for the CDR3: TGTGCCAGCAGCTTAGCTGGCCAGGGAGGGGACGAGCAGTACTTC.

V and J are TRBV11-2 and TRBJ2-5; TRBD2 matches at 7 bases. The V segment lost 3 bases and the J segment 5 bases; nucleotides outside the gene matches: 9. This CDR3 contains 15 residues. Germline CDR1 SGHAT, CDR2 FQNNGV. The CDR3 region has the DNA TGTGCCAGCAGCTTGGGGGGTCCGCGGGGGGAGACCCAGTACTTC. Translating gives CASSLGGPRGETQYF.

V is TRBV6-1 and J is TRBJ1-6; TRBD1 agrees at 9 bases. J gave up 5 bases and V 6 bases, and 5 bases lay outside the gene matches. The germline V gene encodes CDR1 MNHNS and CDR2 SASEGT. CDR3 length: 15 residues. The CDR3 spells CASSGQGKNNSPLHF. The CDR3 bases are TGTGCCAGCAGCGGACAGGGGAAGAATAATTCACCCCTCCACTTT.

The gene calls are TRBV11-2 and TRBJ2-2; a weak D match, TRBD1 (6 bases). Trimming left V 0 bases short and J 4 bases short, with 9 bases between. The CDR3 length is 15 residues. Per the germline V gene, CDR1 is SGHAT and CDR2 is FQNNGV. For the CDR3, the DNA is TGTGCCAGCAGCTTAGACAGGGGTGTCACCGGGGAGCTGTTTTTT. Translating it yields CASSLDRGVTGELFF.

The DNA for the CDR3 is TGTGCCTGTCTATCGGGAGGCTACGAGCAGTACTTC. It codes for CACLSGGYEQYF. This chain uses TRBV5-3 with TRBJ2-7, with 7 bases fitting TRBD2. TRBV5-3 is known as an ORF, though its function is uncertain. This CDR3 has 12 residues. The ends lost 10 bases at V and 3 bases at J; junction bases unmatched: 7.

This rearrangement joins TRBV28 to TRBJ2-7; TRBD2 matches 9 bases. The CDR3 is made up of 13 amino acids. The germline gives CDR1 MDHEN, CDR2 SYDVKM. V gave up 10 bases and J gave up 8 bases; unmatched junction bases: 12. This CDR3 is CATWGQREAQQYF. The CDR3 DNA is TGTGCCACGTGGGGACAGCGGGAGGCCCAGCAGTACTTC.

In this sample, this clone turned up a few times. The J gene is TRBJ2-7, the V gene TRBV9, with D perhaps matching TRBD1 (7 bases). The length of the CDR3 is 15 residues. The V end lost 0 bases, the J end lost 3 bases, and 13 bases lay between the germline ends. Per the germline V gene, CDR1 is SGDLS and CDR2 is YYNGEE. The CDR3 reads CASSVDAGQIYEQYF. The CDR3 DNA reads as TGTGCCAGCAGCGTAGATGCGGGACAGATCTACGAGCAGTACTTC.

The V call is TRBV5-1, the J call TRBJ1-6; 10 positions agree with TRBD1. Looked up from germline, CDR1 is SGHRS and CDR2 is YFSETQ. This CDR3 comprises 15 residues. V shed 0 bases and J 9 bases; nucleotides not matched to a gene: 3. The CDR3 bases are TGCGCCAGCAGCTTGGAGGGACAGGGGTCTTCACCCCTCCACTTT. Translation: CASSLEGQGSSPLHF.

This clone has more than one count but fewer than ten. The rearrangement uses TRBV2 and TRBJ2-5; D is possibly TRBD2 (6 bases). This CDR3 has 13 amino acids. Trimming shortened V by 4 bases and J by 5 bases, and 11 bases separated the two germline ends. The germline CDR1 and CDR2 sequences are SNHLY and FYNNEI. The CDR3, as DNA: TGTGCCAGCAGTGGGGGACTGGGGGAGACCCAGTACTTC. It codes for CASSGGLGETQYF.

This chain uses TRBV4-3 with TRBJ2-7; weak D call: TRBD1 (5 bases). Germline loops: CDR1 LGHNA, CDR2 YSLEER. V was trimmed by 0 bases and J by 1 base, leaving 10 bases between them. The CDR3 covers 15 residues. The CDR3 is CASSQEGRASYEQYF. CDR3 nucleotide sequence: TGCGCCAGCAGCCAAGAAGGCAGGGCGTCCTACGAGCAGTACTTC.

The J gene is TRBJ1-5, the V gene TRBV29-1; 10 nucleotides match TRBD1. The CDR3 covers 13 residues. Trimming at V came to 7 bases and at J to 9 bases, leaving 9 bases not matched to a gene. Germline V lookup: CDR1 SQVTM, CDR2 ANQGSEA. The CDR3: CSGATGQGRPQHF. Written as DNA, the CDR3 is TGCAGCGGGGCTACGGGACAGGGGCGGCCCCAGCATTTT.